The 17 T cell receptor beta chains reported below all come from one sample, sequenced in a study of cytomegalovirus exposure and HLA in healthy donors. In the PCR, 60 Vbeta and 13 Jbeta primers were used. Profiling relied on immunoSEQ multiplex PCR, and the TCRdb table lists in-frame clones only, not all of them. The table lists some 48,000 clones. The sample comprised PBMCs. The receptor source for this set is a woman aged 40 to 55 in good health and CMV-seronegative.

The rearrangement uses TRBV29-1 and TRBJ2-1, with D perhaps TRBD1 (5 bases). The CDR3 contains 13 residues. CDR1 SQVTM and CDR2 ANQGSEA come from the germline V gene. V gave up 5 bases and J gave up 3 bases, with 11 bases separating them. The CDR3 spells CSVTIGVYNEQFF. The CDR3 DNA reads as TGCAGCGTTACGATAGGGGTCTACAATGAGCAGTTCTTC.

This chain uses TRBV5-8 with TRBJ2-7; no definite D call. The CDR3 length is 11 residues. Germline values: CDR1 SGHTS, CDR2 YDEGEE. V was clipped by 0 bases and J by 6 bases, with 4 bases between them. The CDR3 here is CASSLGIEQYF. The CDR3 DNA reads TGTGCCAGCAGCTTGGGTATCGAGCAGTACTTC.

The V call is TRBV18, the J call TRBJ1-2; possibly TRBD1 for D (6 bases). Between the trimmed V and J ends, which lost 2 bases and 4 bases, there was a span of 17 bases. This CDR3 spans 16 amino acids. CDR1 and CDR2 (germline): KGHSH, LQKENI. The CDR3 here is CASSPSSGAALYGYTF. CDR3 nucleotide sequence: TGTGCCAGCTCACCATCCTCAGGGGCCGCACTCTATGGCTACACCTTC.

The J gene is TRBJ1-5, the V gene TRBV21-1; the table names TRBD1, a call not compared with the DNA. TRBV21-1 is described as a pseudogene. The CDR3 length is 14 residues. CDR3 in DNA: TGTGCCAGCAGCAATATGGACAGGGACCAGCCCCAGCATTTT. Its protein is CASSNMDRDQPQHF.

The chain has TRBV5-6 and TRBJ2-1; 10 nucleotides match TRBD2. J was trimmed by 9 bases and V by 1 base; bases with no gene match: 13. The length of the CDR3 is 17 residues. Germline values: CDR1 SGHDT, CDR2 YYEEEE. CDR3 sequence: CASSLFSASGGGGEQFF. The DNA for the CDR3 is TGTGCCAGCAGCTTGTTCTCCGCTAGCGGGGGAGGGGGTGAGCAGTTCTTC.

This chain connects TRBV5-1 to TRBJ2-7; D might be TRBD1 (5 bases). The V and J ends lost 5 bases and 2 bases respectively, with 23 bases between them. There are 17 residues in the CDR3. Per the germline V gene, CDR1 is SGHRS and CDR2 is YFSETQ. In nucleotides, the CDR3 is TGCGCCAGCAGGGATGACATCAGGGATTCAAGCGCCTACGAGCAGTACTTC. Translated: CASRDDIRDSSAYEQYF.

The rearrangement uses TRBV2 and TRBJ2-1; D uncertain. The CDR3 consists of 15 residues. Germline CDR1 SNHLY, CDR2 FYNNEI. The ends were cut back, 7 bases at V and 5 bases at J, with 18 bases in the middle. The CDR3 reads CASISDFLANNEQFF. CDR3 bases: TGTGCCAGCATTTCTGACTTCCTCGCAAACAATGAGCAGTTCTTC.

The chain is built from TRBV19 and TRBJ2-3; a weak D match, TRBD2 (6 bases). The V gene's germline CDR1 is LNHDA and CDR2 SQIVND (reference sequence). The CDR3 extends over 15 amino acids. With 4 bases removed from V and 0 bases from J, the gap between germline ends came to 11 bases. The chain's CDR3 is CASSRGLFSTDTQYF. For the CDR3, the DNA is TGTGCCAGTAGTAGGGGACTCTTTAGCACAGATACGCAGTATTTT.

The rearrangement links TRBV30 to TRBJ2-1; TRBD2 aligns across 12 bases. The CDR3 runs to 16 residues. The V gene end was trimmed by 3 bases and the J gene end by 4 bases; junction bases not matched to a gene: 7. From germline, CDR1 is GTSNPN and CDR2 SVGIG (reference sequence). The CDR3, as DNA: TGTGCCTGGAGCACTCCTGGACTAGCGGGATACAATGAGCAGTTCTTC. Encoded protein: CAWSTPGLAGYNEQFF.

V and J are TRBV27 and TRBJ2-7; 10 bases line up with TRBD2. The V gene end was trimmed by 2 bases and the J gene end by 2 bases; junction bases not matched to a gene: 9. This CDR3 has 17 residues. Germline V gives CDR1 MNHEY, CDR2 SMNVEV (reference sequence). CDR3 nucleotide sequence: TGTGCCAGCAGTTTAGCCCGACTAGCGGGTAACGCCTACGAGCAGTACTTC. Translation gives CASSLARLAGNAYEQYF.

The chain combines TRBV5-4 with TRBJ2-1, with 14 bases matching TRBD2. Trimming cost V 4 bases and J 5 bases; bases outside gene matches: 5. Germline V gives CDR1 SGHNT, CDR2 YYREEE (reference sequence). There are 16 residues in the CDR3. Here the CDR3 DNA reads TGTGCCAGCAGCGGGTGGACTAGCGGGAGGAACAATGAGCAGTTCTTC. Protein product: CASSGWTSGRNNEQFF.

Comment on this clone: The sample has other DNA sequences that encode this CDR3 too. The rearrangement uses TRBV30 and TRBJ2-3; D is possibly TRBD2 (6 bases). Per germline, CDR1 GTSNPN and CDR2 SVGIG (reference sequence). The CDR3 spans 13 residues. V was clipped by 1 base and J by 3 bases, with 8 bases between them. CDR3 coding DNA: TGTGCCTGGAGTGCCGGGAGTACAGATACGCAGTATTTT. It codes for CAWSAGSTDTQYF. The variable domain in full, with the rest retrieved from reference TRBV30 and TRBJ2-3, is SQTIHQWPATLVQPVGSPLSLECTVEGTSNPNLYWYRQAAGRGLQLLFYSVGIGQISSEVPQNLSASRPQDRQFILSSKKLLLSDSGFYLCAWSAGSTDTQYFGPGTRLTVL.

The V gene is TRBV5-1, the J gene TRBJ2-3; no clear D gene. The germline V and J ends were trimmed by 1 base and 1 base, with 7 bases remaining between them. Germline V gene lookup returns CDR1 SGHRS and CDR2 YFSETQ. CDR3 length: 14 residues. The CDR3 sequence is CASSLPLGTDTQYF. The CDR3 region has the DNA TGCGCCAGCAGCTTGCCTTTAGGCACAGATACGCAGTATTTT.

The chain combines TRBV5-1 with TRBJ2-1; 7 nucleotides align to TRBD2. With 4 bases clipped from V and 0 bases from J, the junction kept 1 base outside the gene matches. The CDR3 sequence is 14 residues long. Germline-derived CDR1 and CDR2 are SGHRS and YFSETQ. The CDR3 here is CASSRGSSYNEQFF. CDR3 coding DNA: TGCGCCAGCAGCCGCGGGAGCTCCTACAATGAGCAGTTCTTC.

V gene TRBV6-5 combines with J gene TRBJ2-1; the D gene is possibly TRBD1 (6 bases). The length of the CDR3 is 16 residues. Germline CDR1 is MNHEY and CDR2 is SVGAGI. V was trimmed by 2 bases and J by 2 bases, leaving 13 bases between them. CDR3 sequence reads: CASSYGQGLPYNEQFF. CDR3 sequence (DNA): TGTGCCAGCAGTTACGGGCAGGGGTTGCCCTACAATGAGCAGTTCTTC.

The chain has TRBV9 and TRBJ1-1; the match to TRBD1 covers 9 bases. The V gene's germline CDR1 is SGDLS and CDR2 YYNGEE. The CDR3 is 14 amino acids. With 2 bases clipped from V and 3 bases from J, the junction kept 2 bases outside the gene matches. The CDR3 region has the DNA TGTGCCAGCAGCGTTAGACAGGGGGACACTGAAGCTTTCTTT. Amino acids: CASSVRQGDTEAFF.

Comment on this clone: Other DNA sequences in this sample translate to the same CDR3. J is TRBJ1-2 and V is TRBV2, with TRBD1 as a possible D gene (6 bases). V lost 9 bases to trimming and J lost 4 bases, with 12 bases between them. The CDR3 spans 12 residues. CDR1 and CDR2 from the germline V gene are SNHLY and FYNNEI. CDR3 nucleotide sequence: TGTGCCAGTATCGGACAGAGCTATGGCTACACCTTC. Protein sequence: CASIGQSYGYTF.